Described below is a single T cell receptor (beta chain) sequence and its context. Antigen: not known. The assay was immunoSEQ multiplex PCR, and TCRdb's table has in-frame clones only and misses some. This sample has 760,000 or so clones, with about 96% found just once. The sample comes from a study of shared clonotypes between healthy human individuals. Broader study findings: In having few donors, the study represented limited genetic and exposure-history diversity.

The naive CD8 fraction comprised CD45RO-negative cells positively selected for CCR7 and excluded terminally differentiated effector memory CD45RA+ cells. Sequenced: naive CD8+ T cells sorted from blood. The sequence came from a man aged 25-45 years in good health.

CDR3 DNA: TGTGCCAGCAGATACCGGGACAGCCAAACTTACAATGAGCAGTTCTTC. Translated, it gives CASRYRDSQTYNEQFF. This chain connects TRBV7-9 to TRBJ2-1, with TRBD1 matching over 7 bases. This CDR3 is 16 amino acids long. Germline lookup yields CDR1 SEHNR and CDR2 FQNEAQ (reference sequence). V was pared by 6 bases and J by 4 bases, with 12 bases of the junction left unmatched.